The source of this TCR beta chain is a study of cytomegalovirus exposure and HLA in healthy donors. Study in general: Falling in the Caucasian-associated ancestry cluster were 80% to 85% of 398 genotyped donors.

Notes on this clone: Other DNA sequences in this sample translate to the same CDR3.

Primers for the PCR totalled 60 Vbeta and 13 Jbeta. Assay: immunoSEQ multiplex PCR; the TCRdb copy retains only in-frame clones and omits some. The sample carries about 180,000 clones, approximately 80% recorded once. This CDR3 has 15 amino acids. Trimming removed 0 bases from V and 0 bases from J, with 8 bases in between. CDR1 and CDR2 from the germline V gene are SGDLS and YYNGEE. This sequence originates from a man aged 18 to 30 in good health and CMV-seronegative. The chain recombines TRBV9 with TRBJ2-3; the D gene is possibly TRBD2 (6 bases). The sequencing input was PBMCs. In nucleotides, the CDR3 is TGTGCCAGCAGCGTAGCGGGGGTTAGCACAGATACGCAGTATTTT. Protein sequence: CASSVAGVSTDTQYF.